These T cell receptor beta chains were read from a single sample in a study of radiotherapy plus CTLA-4 blockade in lung cancer. Data came from immunoSEQ multiplex PCR; TCRdb stores just in-frame clones and leaves some out. The sample records some 35,000 clones, approximately 85% being singletons. Specimen: peripheral blood, collected from a patient treated with radiotherapy plus ipilimumab. These receptors all stem from a human donor with non-small cell lung cancer who had stable disease on radiotherapy plus ipilimumab. Both conserved end residues are part of each CDR3. A D gene is named only where the DNA matches it firmly. Expanded clones are given a class, and other clones once, few, many or no size at all.

DNA	CDR3	size	V	J	length	D
TGTGCCTGGAGTCCACAGGGGGCAGGGGGAAACACCATATATTTT	CAWSPQGAGGNTIYF	.	TRBV30	TRBJ1-3	15	TRBD1
TGCGCCAGCAGCTTGCTCAGCGATGATGGCTACACCTTC	CASSLLSDDGYTF	.	TRBV5-1	TRBJ1-2	13	.
TGTGCCAGCAATCCGGGACTAGTTTCCTACGAGCAGTACTTC	CASNPGLVSYEQYF	.	TRBV6-5	TRBJ2-7	14	TRBD2
TGTGCCATCACTAGAACAGGGAACACCGGGGAGCTGTTTTTT	CAITRTGNTGELFF	.	TRBV10-3	TRBJ2-2	14	.
TGTGCCAGCAGCCCCCGACTAGCGGGAGAGGGGTATGAGCAGTTCTTC	CASSPRLAGEGYEQFF	.	TRBV7-9	TRBJ2-1	16	TRBD2
TGTGCCAGCAGTTACGGCGGTAGCACAGATACGCAGTATTTT	CASSYGGSTDTQYF	.	TRBV6-6	TRBJ2-3	14	.
TGTGCCAGCATCGCTAGCGGGAGATATAATGAGCAGTTCTTC	CASIASGRYNEQFF	.	TRBV6-6	TRBJ2-1	14	TRBD2
TGTGCCACCGGGGGGGAGTCCCAGTTCTTC	CATGGESQFF	.	TRBV10-3	TRBJ2-1	10	TRBD2
TGTGCCAGTAGGTCGACAGGGTCAAGACACACCGGGGAGCTGTTTTTT	CASRSTGSRHTGELFF	.	TRBV19	TRBJ2-2	16	TRBD1
TGTGCCAGCAGCGATGGACAGGTTAACTATGGCTACACCTTC	CASSDGQVNYGYTF	.	TRBV5-8	TRBJ1-2	14	TRBD1
TGTGCCAGCTTCCCCTGGGGGGGCTACGAGCAGTACTTC	CASFPWGGYEQYF	.	TRBV5-6	TRBJ2-7	13	TRBD2
TGTGCCAGCGGGGGGGGGAATGGCTACACCTTC	CASGGGNGYTF	.	TRBV5-4	TRBJ1-2	11	.
TGTGCCAGCAGCTTAGCGGTCAGGGAGGGTTTTCGTGAAGCTTTCTTT	CASSLAVREGFREAFF	.	TRBV7-6	TRBJ1-1	16	.
TGTGCCAGCAGCTTAGCGGGGGGGGCTGGTCAGCCCCAGCATTTT	CASSLAGGAGQPQHF	.	TRBV7-2	TRBJ1-5	15	.
TGTGCCAGCAGCGCAAACCGGGACAAGCCAACTGAAAAACTGTTTTTT	CASSANRDKPTEKLFF	.	TRBV9	TRBJ1-4	16	.
TGTGCCAGCAGCTTTAACCCAGGGGGCGGTGGGGCCAACGTCCTGACTTTC	CASSFNPGGGGANVLTF	.	TRBV11-2	TRBJ2-6	17	TRBD1
TGCGCCAGCAGCTTGGGGGGAGGGAGCAATCAGCCCCAGCATTTT	CASSLGGGSNQPQHF	once	TRBV5-1	TRBJ1-5	15	.
TGTGCCAGCAGCTTAGGGAGCGGGAGACCCAGGGATGAGCAGTTCTTC	CASSLGSGRPRDEQFF	.	TRBV7-9	TRBJ2-1	16	TRBD2
TGCGCCAGCAGCCAAGATGGGGGGGCGGCTCCCTATGGCTACACCTTC	CASSQDGGAAPYGYTF	.	TRBV4-3	TRBJ1-2	16	.
TGTGCCAGCAGTCCCCCTCACAACGAGCAGTACTTC	CASSPPHNEQYF	few	TRBV28	TRBJ2-7	12	.
TGTGCCAGCACTCACACCGCCTCTGGGGCCAACGTCCTGACTTTC	CASTHTASGANVLTF	few	TRBV7-9	TRBJ2-6	15	.
TGTGCCAGCAGCTTAGCGTCGGGGAAGGAGACCCAGTACTTC	CASSLASGKETQYF	.	TRBV7-9	TRBJ2-5	14	.
TGTGCCAGTGTGACTAGCGGGAGATACAATGAGCAGTTCTTC	CASVTSGRYNEQFF	.	TRBV5-4	TRBJ2-1	14	TRBD2
TGTGCCTGCCTCACGAGGGACAGGGTCCAAGAGACCCAGTACTTC	CACLTRDRVQETQYF	.	TRBV30	TRBJ2-5	15	TRBD1
TGTGCCAGCAGCTTCTCCGGACAGGGGGACGAGCAGTACTTC	CASSFSGQGDEQYF	.	TRBV11-1	TRBJ2-7	14	TRBD1
TGTGCCAGCAGCTTAAGGCGGGAGGACTACGAGCAGTACTTC	CASSLRREDYEQYF	.	TRBV7-2	TRBJ2-7	14	TRBD2
TGCAGCGTTGAAGGATCGAGGCAGCTCAACAATGAGCAGTTCTTC	CSVEGSRQLNNEQFF	.	TRBV29-1	TRBJ2-1	15	.
TGTGCCAGCAGTCCGGGACTACCGACCTACGAGCAGTACTTC	CASSPGLPTYEQYF	.	TRBV27	TRBJ2-7	14	TRBD2
TGCGCCAGCAGCCCGCTGAGAGCGGGAGTTGGCACCGGGGAGCTGTTTTTT	CASSPLRAGVGTGELFF	.	TRBV4-1	TRBJ2-2	17	TRBD2
TGCGCCAGCAGCCAAGATACAGGGTATGGTTCAGATACGCAGTATTTT	CASSQDTGYGSDTQYF	.	TRBV4-3	TRBJ2-3	16	.
TGTGCCAGCAGTACCGTGTTAGCGGGGGAGGGTGGGGAGACCCAGTACTTC	CASSTVLAGEGGETQYF	.	TRBV25-1	TRBJ2-5	17	TRBD2
TGTGCCAGCAGTCCACATCCTAGCGGGACTTCGGGCGAGCAGTACTTC	CASSPHPSGTSGEQYF	.	TRBV27	TRBJ2-7	16	TRBD2
TGTGCCAGCAGCCAAGATGGCCGGGATGATACGCAGTATTTT	CASSQDGRDDTQYF	.	TRBV4-2	TRBJ2-3	14	.
TGTGCCATCAGCGGACTCCGGCGGGCGGGAGATACGCAGTATTTT	CAISGLRRAGDTQYF	.	TRBV10-3	TRBJ2-3	15	.
TGTGCCAGTAGTATCCCCCCGGGACAGGGATCCTACGAGCAGTACTTC	CASSIPPGQGSYEQYF	.	TRBV19	TRBJ2-7	16	TRBD1
TGTGCCAGCAGGAAAGAGGCGGTGGATGGCTACACCTTC	CASRKEAVDGYTF	once	TRBV5-4	TRBJ1-2	13	.
TGTGCCAGCCAAGGGGACAGTACGGCCACAGATACGCAGTATTTT	CASQGDSTATDTQYF	.	TRBV2	TRBJ2-3	15	TRBD1
TGTGCCAGAGGCATAGCGGGAAATGAGCAGTTCTTC	CARGIAGNEQFF	once	TRBV2	TRBJ2-1	12	TRBD2
TGTGCCAGCAGAGAACAGGGATGGGGGAACACTGAAGCTTTCTTT	CASREQGWGNTEAFF	.	TRBV6-1	TRBJ1-1	15	.
TGTGCCGTAAGGCCCACTACAGGGGAAGGGACTGAAGCTTTCTTT	CAVRPTTGEGTEAFF	.	TRBV7-9	TRBJ1-1	15	TRBD1
TGTGCCGTCACGGACGGGGGTGGTCAGCCCCAGCATTTT	CAVTDGGGQPQHF	.	TRBV10-3	TRBJ1-5	13	.
TGTGCCAGCAGCTTAGGAGCCGGGACAGCTAACTATGGCTACACCTTC	CASSLGAGTANYGYTF	.	TRBV7-8	TRBJ1-2	16	TRBD1
TGTGCCAGCAGCCAAGCTAGCGGGAGCAGACAAGAGACCCAGTACTTC	CASSQASGSRQETQYF	.	TRBV4-2	TRBJ2-5	16	TRBD2
TGTGCCAGTAGTATAGCAGAATATCAGCCCCAGCATTTT	CASSIAEYQPQHF	.	TRBV19	TRBJ1-5	13	.
TGTGCCAGCCGAAACCTGGGACTTTCGAGCTCCTACGAGCAGTACTTC	CASRNLGLSSSYEQYF	once	TRBV28	TRBJ2-7	16	.
TGTGCCAGCAGCTTGGGACTTAACACCGGGGAGCTGTTTTTT	CASSLGLNTGELFF	.	TRBV11-2	TRBJ2-2	14	.
TGCGCCAGCAGCCAAGATCGAAGCGGACAGACCCAGTACTTC	CASSQDRSGQTQYF	.	TRBV4-3	TRBJ2-5	14	.
TGCGCCAGCAGCCGAGGAGACAGGGGGTACGAGCAGTACTTC	CASSRGDRGYEQYF	.	TRBV4-3	TRBJ2-7	14	TRBD1
TGTGCCAGCAGCTTATCTAGCGGGAGGCCGGCCTACGAGCAGTACTTC	CASSLSSGRPAYEQYF	once	TRBV7-8	TRBJ2-7	16	TRBD2
TGTGCCAGCAGCCCGCGGGCCTACAATGAGCAGTTCTTC	CASSPRAYNEQFF	.	TRBV9	TRBJ2-1	13	.
TGCGCCAGCAGCTGGGGGCAGGACACTGAAGCTTTCTTT	CASSWGQDTEAFF	.	TRBV5-1	TRBJ1-1	13	.
TGTGCCAGCAGCCTCCCGGGGAGGAACTACAATGAGCAGTTCTTC	CASSLPGRNYNEQFF	.	TRBV28	TRBJ2-1	15	.
TGTGCCAGCAGCTTAGCGCTGGGTTCAGGGGGCTACGAGCAGTACTTC	CASSLALGSGGYEQYF	.	TRBV7-2	TRBJ2-7	16	TRBD1